These 15 T cell receptor beta chains were all obtained from the same sample, sequenced in a study of blood T cell repertoires in COVID-19 (dated by TCRdb to the early 2020s). Libraries came from the immunoSEQ multiplex PCR assay. The clones in this table, taken by TCRdb from immuneACCESS, are in-frame only. Not every clone is retained; where verified, under half of the shortfall comes from an unresolved V gene, and the cause of the rest is unknown. This sample comprises around 190,000 clones, more than 75% of them detected only once. The ten biggest clones cover about 4.4% of the sample. Sequencing was performed on peripheral blood. The receptors here all came from a human donor in a cohort sampled during active COVID-19.

This clone has more than one count but fewer than ten. The gene calls are TRBV5-6 and TRBJ1-4; 9 bases match TRBD1. Germline V gives CDR1 SGHDT, CDR2 YYEEEE. Trimming took 4 bases from V and 8 from J; bases not matched to a gene: 12. This CDR3 has 16 amino acids. CDR3 bases: TGTGCCAGCAGCCCAGAAAAGGGACAGGGAGGGGAAAAACTGTTTTTT. This sequence encodes CASSPEKGQGGEKLFF.

This chain uses TRBV2 with TRBJ2-7; D remains unclear. This CDR3 spans 13 amino acids. Germline V lookup: CDR1 SNHLY, CDR2 FYNNEI. V lost 2 bases and J 3 bases, leaving 8 bases between the germline ends. The DNA for the CDR3 is TGTGCCAGCAGTGAATGGGCTTACTACGAGCAGTACTTC. Translating it yields CASSEWAYYEQYF.

The chain joins TRBV10-1 to TRBJ2-1; 16 bases agree with TRBD2. Germline V gene lookup returns CDR1 WNHNN and CDR2 SYGVQD (reference sequence). Unmatched junction bases numbered 12, after V lost 10 bases and J lost 15 bases. CDR3 length: 14 amino acids. CDR3 residues: CATTSGLAGGHRFF. The CDR3 nucleotides read TGCGCCACGACTTCGGGACTAGCGGGGGGGCATCGGTTCTTC.

The V gene is TRBV19, the J gene TRBJ2-7; 11 bases align to TRBD1. CDR1 is LNHDA and CDR2 is SQIVND in the germline V gene (reference sequence). Losses at the gene ends were 7 bases for V and 4 bases for J; bases not matched to a gene: 9. CDR3 length: 15 amino acids. This CDR3 reads CASKETGQGAYEQYF. In DNA form, the CDR3 reads TGTGCCAGTAAGGAAACTGGACAGGGGGCTTACGAGCAGTACTTC.

This sequence joins TRBV28 and TRBJ1-4, with 7 nucleotides matching TRBD1. V trimming: 5 bases; J trimming: 0 bases; junction bases outside the gene matches: 3. CDR1 is MDHEN, CDR2 SYDVKM, per germline. CDR3 length equals 15 residues. The CDR3 here is CASSRDSATNEKLFF. CDR3 DNA: TGTGCCAGCAGTCGGGACAGCGCAACTAATGAAAAACTGTTTTTT.

The chain carries TRBV27 and TRBJ2-1; possible D gene TRBD2, 6 bases. With 6 bases removed from V and 2 bases from J, the gap between germline ends came to 11 bases. This CDR3 comprises 14 residues. From germline, CDR1 is MNHEY and CDR2 SMNVEV (reference sequence). The CDR3 DNA reads as TGTGCCAGCAGACCGGGGGTTGCCTACAATGAGCAGTTCTTC. Residues: CASRPGVAYNEQFF.

This clone occurred a few times. The chain uses TRBV3-1 (or the pseudogene TRBV3-2) and TRBJ1-5; weak D call: TRBD1 (5 bases). V was pared by 0 bases and J by 8 bases, with 5 bases between. This CDR3 is 12 amino acids long. In germline, CDR1 is LGHDT, CDR2 YNNKEL (reference sequence). The CDR3 here is CASSQETEPQHF. In DNA form, the CDR3 reads TGTGCCAGCAGCCAAGAGACAGAGCCCCAGCATTTT.

V usage is TRBV2 and J usage is TRBJ2-4; D unclear. The CDR3 sequence is 13 residues long. Between the trimmed V and J ends, which lost 6 bases and 5 bases, there was a span of 11 bases. Germline assignment: CDR1 SNHLY and CDR2 FYNNEI. The CDR3 DNA reads TGTGCCAGCAGCACCGTGACACAAAACATTCAGTACTTC. Its protein is CASSTVTQNIQYF.

This chain uses TRBV6-5 with TRBJ1-1; D is unclear. The CDR3 contains 14 residues. The V end was cut by 6 bases, the J end by 5 bases, with 16 bases between. Germline V gene data show CDR1 as MNHEY and CDR2 as SVGAGI. CDR3 sequence (DNA): TGTGCCAGCAGGTTAGAGGAGGTTCGGACTGAAGCTTTCTTT. As protein: CASRLEEVRTEAFF.

The CDR3 region is CASSLVAAEYGYTF. DNA of the CDR3: TGCGCCAGCAGCTTGGTCGCGGCAGAGTATGGCTACACCTTC. This chain connects TRBV5-1 to TRBJ1-2; D gene unclear. Germline V CDR1 and CDR2: SGHRS, YFSETQ. This CDR3 has 14 amino acids. V dropped 0 bases and J dropped 5 bases, with 11 bases sitting between them.

The chain combines TRBV30 with TRBJ1-4; 11 nucleotides line up with TRBD1. Germline CDR1 is GTSNPN and CDR2 is SVGIG (reference sequence). This CDR3 has 15 amino acids. Trimming removed 3 bases from V and 8 bases from J; junction bases left unmatched: 8. The chain's CDR3 is CAWRAAGTGGEKLFF. For the CDR3, the DNA is TGTGCCTGGAGGGCCGCCGGGACAGGGGGAGAAAAACTGTTTTTT.

Only a few counts were recorded for this clone. This chain uses TRBV19 with TRBJ2-1; TRBD2 aligns across 11 bases. This CDR3 has 14 residues. The V and J ends lost 5 bases and 9 bases, in that order; junction bases with no gene match: 6. Germline V gene lookup returns CDR1 LNHDA and CDR2 SQIVND (reference sequence). The CDR3 nucleotides are TGTGCCAGTAGTTTTAGCGGGGGGGCGGTTGAGCAGTTCTTC. It translates to CASSFSGGAVEQFF.

This clone appeared once. The J gene is TRBJ1-1, the V gene TRBV6-5, with D uncertain. Germline V gene lookup returns CDR1 MNHEY and CDR2 SVGAGI. Trimming cost V 6 bases and J 11 bases, with 13 bases left between them. CDR3 length: 11 residues. As DNA, the CDR3 is TGTGCCAGCAGGACCGGGAGGTCGGCTTTCTTT. It yields the protein CASRTGRSAFF.

The chain has TRBV7-2 and TRBJ1-4; D perhaps matches TRBD1 (5 bases). Trimming removed 5 bases at V and 7 bases at J, with 14 bases between. Germline CDR1 and CDR2: SGHTA and FQGNSA. CDR3 size: 14 residues. As DNA, the CDR3 is TGTGCCAGCAGCCTCACGGGGGTGGGTGAAAAACTGTTTTTT. It specifies CASSLTGVGEKLFF.

The chain joins TRBV30 to TRBJ2-1; TRBD1 is a possible D gene (6 bases). Between the trimmed V and J ends, which lost 2 bases and 3 bases, there was a span of 8 bases. Germline CDR1 reads GTSNPN; CDR2 reads SVGIG (reference sequence). The CDR3 covers 13 residues. CDR3 residues: CAWSIGGYNEQFF. In nucleotides, the CDR3 is TGTGCCTGGAGTATAGGGGGCTACAATGAGCAGTTCTTC.